The 16 T cell receptor beta chains reported below all come from one sample, sequenced in a study of OX40 agonist ivuxolimab in advanced cancers. Clones were sequenced by immunoSEQ multiplex PCR, and TCRdb holds only the in-frame ones, with some missing. The table has roughly 86,000 clones, roughly 92% seen once; the top ten hold approximately 1.2%. Sequencing used CD4+ or CD8+ T cells sorted from blood, obtained in a trial of the OX40 agonist ivuxolimab. The receptors stem from an adult with an advanced solid tumor such as melanoma, head and neck, liver or kidney cancer.

The V gene is TRBV7-9, the J gene TRBJ1-2; D call uncertain. Trimming stripped 5 bases from V and 1 base from J, with 11 bases between. Germline V gene lookup returns CDR1 SEHNR and CDR2 FQNEAQ (reference sequence). The CDR3 length is 14 residues. As DNA, the CDR3 is TGTGCCAGCAGCCCGGAACGGGTTAACTATGGCTACACCTTC. This codes for CASSPERVNYGYTF.

This rearrangement joins TRBV11-2 to TRBJ2-7; 14 bases fit TRBD2. Trimming cost V 5 bases and J 5 bases; bases outside gene matches: 17. CDR1 SGHAT and CDR2 FQNNGV come from the germline V gene. The CDR3 contains 19 residues. CDR3 bases: TGTGCCAGCAGCCCACGGACTAGCGGGAGGTACCCTAACCCCCACGAGCAGTACTTC. This sequence encodes CASSPRTSGRYPNPHEQYF.

The chain employs TRBV5-1 and TRBJ2-7; 10 nucleotides line up with TRBD1. This CDR3 is built from 14 residues. The trim removed 4 bases at V and 0 bases at J, leaving 1 base unmatched. Germline V CDR1 and CDR2: SGHRS, YFSETQ. Here the CDR3 DNA reads TGCGCCAGCAGCAGGACAGGGGGCTCCTACGAGCAGTACTTC. This translates into CASSRTGGSYEQYF.

The chain carries TRBV28 and TRBJ2-5; TRBD1 or TRBD2 may be the D gene (5 bases each). The V end was cut by 6 bases, the J end by 12 bases, with 17 bases between. The CDR3 extends over 12 amino acids. CDR1 is MDHEN, CDR2 SYDVKM, per germline. In nucleotides, the CDR3 is TGTGCCAGCAGGACACTAGGCCTGGGGGAGTACTTC. This codes for CASRTLGLGEYF.

The chain uses TRBV5-1 and TRBJ2-4; possible D gene TRBD1, 6 bases. Germline CDR1 is SGHRS and CDR2 is YFSETQ. This CDR3 contains 19 residues. The V and J ends lost 4 bases and 0 bases respectively, with 23 bases between them. The CDR3 spells CASSPGARTDPLAKNIQYF. The CDR3 DNA reads TGCGCCAGCAGCCCAGGGGCCCGGACGGACCCCCTAGCCAAAAACATTCAGTACTTC.

This clone was picked up one time. The rearrangement joins TRBV5-1 to TRBJ2-7; 7 nucleotides line up with TRBD1. Germline V lookup: CDR1 SGHRS, CDR2 YFSETQ. This CDR3 has 15 residues. V shed 0 bases and J 0 bases; nucleotides not matched to a gene: 3. CDR3 region: CASSLGTGSSYEQYF. DNA of the CDR3: TGCGCCAGCAGCTTGGGGACAGGCAGCTCCTACGAGCAGTACTTC.

The chain uses TRBV28 and TRBJ1-2; 8 bases match TRBD1. The length of the CDR3 is 14 residues. The V segment lost 8 bases and the J segment 7 bases; nucleotides outside the gene matches: 12. From germline, CDR1 is MDHEN and CDR2 SYDVKM. Written as DNA, the CDR3 is TGTGCCAGCGAGCCTATGCCAGGGGGCGCTGGCTACACCTTC. Translated, it gives CASEPMPGGAGYTF.

CDR3 DNA sequence: TGTGCCAGCAGCAAGCGGACTAGCGGGAGCGAGACCCAGTACTTC. Its protein is CASSKRTSGSETQYF. The V and J genes are TRBV5-4 and TRBJ2-5; TRBD2 matches at 13 bases. V lost 4 bases, J lost 5 bases, and 5 bases stayed unmatched. The length of the CDR3 is 15 residues. Germline V CDR1 and CDR2: SGHNT, YYREEE (reference sequence). Complete variable domain (other parts from reference TRBV5-4 and TRBJ2-5): ETGVTQSPTHLIKTRGQQVTLRCSSQSGHNTVSWYQQALGQGPQFIFQYYREEENGRGNFPPRFSGLQFPNYSSELNVNALELDDSALYLCASSKRTSGSETQYFGPGTRLLVL.

The chain links TRBV9 to TRBJ2-1; 7 bases are shared with TRBD1. This CDR3 has 14 amino acids. V dropped 6 bases and J dropped 10; count of bases not matched to a gene: 13. Germline-derived CDR1 and CDR2 are SGDLS and YYNGEE. CDR3 region: CASKTGAQDGEQFF. Written as DNA, the CDR3 is TGTGCCAGCAAAACAGGGGCCCAAGATGGAGAGCAGTTCTTC.

This chain connects TRBV7-2 to TRBJ2-3; 7 bases agree with TRBD2. Germline trimming cut 5 bases from V and 2 bases from J; bases unmatched to any gene: 4. The CDR3 consists of 14 residues. CDR1 and CDR2 from the germline V gene are SGHTA and FQGNSA. This chain's CDR3 is CASSPLALTDTQYF. CDR3 nucleotide sequence: TGTGCCAGCAGCCCACTAGCGCTCACAGATACGCAGTATTTT.

This clone was recorded a few times. The V and J genes are TRBV2 and TRBJ2-3; D is unclear. This CDR3 is 11 amino acids long. The V gene lost 7 bases and the J gene lost 2 bases, with 4 bases spanning the gap. Germline CDR1 and CDR2: SNHLY and FYNNEI. CDR3 amino acids: CASKFTDTQYF. The CDR3 DNA follows: TGTGCCAGCAAGTTCACAGATACGCAGTATTTT.

The rearrangement uses TRBV7-2 and TRBJ2-5; no firm D call. Trimming cost V 5 bases and J 2 bases, with 9 bases left between them. The CDR3 is 13 residues long. CDR1 is SGHTA and CDR2 is FQGNSA in the germline V gene. The CDR3 DNA sequence: TGTGCCAGCAGCCCCGGGCCGCAAGAGACCCAGTACTTC. It encodes CASSPGPQETQYF.

The chain recombines TRBV2 with TRBJ1-1, with 7 bases lining up with TRBD1. V was clipped by 0 bases and J by 0 bases; unmatched bases: 4. The CDR3 spans 16 residues. The V gene's germline CDR1 is SNHLY and CDR2 FYNNEI. The CDR3 DNA reads TGTGCCAGCAGTGAAGCCTCCGGGACAGTGAACACTGAAGCTTTCTTT. This sequence encodes CASSEASGTVNTEAFF.

The chain is built from TRBV28 and TRBJ1-3, with no clear D. Germline assignment: CDR1 MDHEN and CDR2 SYDVKM. V was shortened by 8 bases and J by 4 bases, with 15 bases between the two germline ends. The CDR3 contains 14 residues. Here the CDR3 reads CASLEGANGNTIYF. The CDR3 nucleotides are TGTGCCAGCCTGGAGGGCGCTAACGGAAACACCATATATTTT.

V usage is TRBV5-1 and J usage is TRBJ2-7; D uncertain. The CDR3 extends over 14 amino acids. Germline CDR1 SGHRS, CDR2 YFSETQ. Trimming removed 0 bases at V and 5 bases at J, with 12 bases between. CDR3 sequence (DNA): TGCGCCAGCAGCTTGGCCGGAGTAAGAAACGAGCAGTACTTC. This gives the protein CASSLAGVRNEQYF.

V gene TRBV7-8 combines with J gene TRBJ1-3; D possibly corresponds to TRBD1 (6 bases). Germline V gene sequence: CDR1 SGHVS, CDR2 FQNEAQ. CDR3 length: 15 amino acids. The V end was cut by 5 bases, the J end by 3 bases, with 14 bases between. CDR3 sequence reads: CASSLQGMGGNTIYF. The CDR3 coding sequence is TGTGCCAGCAGCCTCCAGGGGATGGGTGGAAACACCATATATTTT.